These 8 T cell receptor beta chains share one sample of origin, sequenced in a study of T cell responses to AZD1222 COVID-19 vaccine. Profiling relied on immunoSEQ multiplex PCR, and the TCRdb table lists in-frame clones only, not all of them. The sample lists 120,000 or so clones, around 80% occurring once. The sample here was peripheral blood, taken 28 days after the second AZD1222 dose. The receptor source for this set is an adult who received the AZD1222 COVID-19 vaccine.

CDR3 loop: CASSLDRMNTGELFF. The CDR3 DNA reads as TGTGCCAGCAGCTTAGACAGGATGAACACCGGGGAGCTGTTTTTT. The chain is built from TRBV7-2 and TRBJ2-2, with D perhaps TRBD1 (5 bases). V was shortened by 1 base and J by 1 base, with 7 bases between the two germline ends. Germline V gene data show CDR1 as SGHTA and CDR2 as FQGNSA. This CDR3 region has 15 residues.

The chain links TRBV5-6 to TRBJ1-1, with TRBD1 as a possible D gene (5 bases). Trimming took off 9 bases at V and 3 bases at J, with 18 bases between the two ends. The CDR3 length is 14 residues. Germline CDR1 SGHDT, CDR2 YYEEEE. DNA of the CDR3: TGTGCCACCTCGGGGGGGTTTGGAGACACTGAAGCTTTCTTT. It yields the protein CATSGGFGDTEAFF.

The chain combines TRBV7-2 with TRBJ2-7; tentative D call: TRBD1 (6 bases). V was shortened by 0 bases and J by 0 bases, with 9 bases between the two germline ends. The CDR3 runs to 15 residues. The V gene's germline CDR1 is SGHTA and CDR2 FQGNSA. This CDR3 reads CASSLAGHISYEQYF. The DNA of the CDR3 is TGTGCCAGCAGCTTAGCGGGACACATCTCCTACGAGCAGTACTTC.

The V call is TRBV19, the J call TRBJ1-2, with D perhaps TRBD1 (5 bases). CDR3 length: 15 residues. V was shortened by 0 bases and J by 6 bases, with 14 bases between the two germline ends. Germline lookup yields CDR1 LNHDA and CDR2 SQIVND (reference sequence). The CDR3 DNA sequence: TGTGCCAGTAGTATAGATGTGGCAGGGAGCCATGGCTACACCTTC. Amino acids: CASSIDVAGSHGYTF.

This clone has a handful of counts. The chain carries TRBV5-4 and TRBJ1-4, with TRBD1 matching over 9 bases. CDR3 length: 14 amino acids. Losses at the gene ends were 4 bases for V and 7 bases for J; bases not matched to a gene: 5. CDR1 is SGHNT and CDR2 is YYREEE in the germline V gene (reference sequence). The CDR3 sequence is CASSKQGAREKLFF. The DNA for the CDR3 is TGTGCCAGCAGCAAACAGGGGGCTCGTGAAAAACTGTTTTTT.

The chain carries TRBV19 and TRBJ2-1, with D unclear. Per the germline V gene, CDR1 is LNHDA and CDR2 is SQIVND (reference sequence). Deletions cut 3 bases from V and 4 bases from J, with 7 bases between. The CDR3 is made up of 13 amino acids. CDR3 nucleotides: TGTGCCAGTAGTATCACGATTTACAATGAGCAGTTCTTC. It specifies CASSITIYNEQFF.

The chain has TRBV5-6 and TRBJ1-5; TRBD1 might be the D (5 bases). The germline CDR1 and CDR2 sequences are SGHDT and YYEEEE. This CDR3 comprises 15 residues. Trimming removed 6 bases from V and 6 bases from J, with 19 bases in between. The CDR3 sequence: CASTLRGNQVQPQHF. DNA of the CDR3: TGTGCCAGCACATTACGGGGGAACCAGGTTCAGCCCCAGCATTTT.

The chain joins TRBV6-5 to TRBJ2-5; D is uncertain. The CDR3 is 12 amino acids. CDR1 and CDR2 from the germline V gene are MNHEY and SVGAGI. V gave up 7 bases and J gave up 2 bases, with 8 bases separating them. Written as DNA, the CDR3 is TGTGCCAGCACGTCGAAACAAGAGACCCAGTACTTC. It specifies CASTSKQETQYF.